The 22 T cell receptor beta chains below all came from one sample that was sequenced in a study of T cell changes during pregnancy in multiple sclerosis (dated by TCRdb to between 2017 and 2020). Library construction relied on the immunoSEQ multiplex PCR assay. TCRdb's version of the immuneACCESS table is confined to in-frame rearrangements and falls short of the full clone set. An unresolved V gene accounts for under half of the shortfall where checked; the remainder is of unknown origin. The sample records about 43,000 clones, approximately 91% of which are singletons. The ten largest account for approximately 1.3% of the sample. The sequencing input was PBMCs (not recorded whether the cells were cultured). All receptors come from a female donor with multiple sclerosis, enrolled in a pregnancy study.

This chain links TRBV6-5 with TRBJ2-7, with 8 bases matching TRBD2. There are 14 residues in the CDR3. J gave up 0 bases and V 2 bases, and 0 bases lay outside the gene matches. CDR1 and CDR2 from the germline V gene are MNHEY and SVGAGI. The CDR3 region has the DNA TGTGCCAGCAGTTACACTAGCGGCTCCTACGAGCAGTACTTC. This gives the protein CASSYTSGSYEQYF.

V usage is TRBV5-3 and J usage is TRBJ1-5; TRBD1 matches at 7 bases. TRBV5-3 is recorded as an ORF, its role being uncertain. V dropped 3 bases and J dropped 0; count of bases not matched to a gene: 9. The CDR3 runs to 17 residues. The CDR3 DNA reads as TGTGCCAGAAGCTACCGACAGGGCCCCTATAGCAATCAGCCCCAGCATTTT. The encoded protein is CARSYRQGPYSNQPQHF.

The V call is TRBV5-4, the J call TRBJ2-7; 8 nucleotides line up with TRBD2. The trim removed 2 bases at V and 2 bases at J, leaving 6 bases unmatched. The CDR3 has 15 residues. The germline CDR1 and CDR2 sequences are SGHNT and YYREEE (reference sequence). The CDR3 coding sequence is TGTGCCAGCAGCTTAGGAACTAGCGGTGCCTACGAGCAGTACTTC. Translating it yields CASSLGTSGAYEQYF.

The J gene is TRBJ2-1, the V gene TRBV4-1; 7 nucleotides match TRBD2. This CDR3 contains 16 residues. Trimming at V came to 3 bases and at J to 1 base, leaving 6 bases not matched to a gene. The germline V gene encodes CDR1 MGHRA and CDR2 YSYEKL. Here the CDR3 reads CASSQVSGSSYNEQFF. The CDR3 DNA reads TGCGCCAGCAGCCAGGTTAGCGGGTCGTCCTACAATGAGCAGTTCTTC.

The rearrangement joins TRBV5-6 to TRBJ2-5; 8 positions agree with TRBD2. This CDR3 contains 13 residues. Germline loops: CDR1 SGHDT, CDR2 YYEEEE. The ends lost 4 bases at V and 1 base at J; junction bases unmatched: 0. This CDR3 reads CASSREGQETQYF. Written as DNA, the CDR3 is TGTGCCAGCAGCCGGGAGGGCCAAGAGACCCAGTACTTC.

V gene TRBV4-1 combines with J gene TRBJ1-3; a possible D gene is TRBD1 (5 bases). V lost 1 base and J 8 bases, leaving 15 bases between the germline ends. CDR1 and CDR2 (germline): MGHRA, YSYEKL. This CDR3 is 15 amino acids long. This CDR3 reads CASSQVGDPLDTIYF. The CDR3 DNA follows: TGCGCCAGCAGCCAAGTAGGGGACCCTTTAGACACCATATATTTT.

This chain uses TRBV6-5 with TRBJ2-5, with D unclear. Germline assignment: CDR1 MNHEY and CDR2 SVGAGI. The CDR3 runs to 12 residues. V was trimmed by 2 bases and J by 5 bases, leaving 6 bases between them. CDR3 residues: CASSYDWETQYF. The CDR3, as DNA: TGTGCCAGCAGTTACGATTGGGAGACCCAGTACTTC.

The gene calls are TRBV6-6 and TRBJ2-1; D gene ambiguous. CDR3 length: 15 amino acids. The germline V gene has CDR1 MNHNY and CDR2 SVGAGI (reference sequence). The V gene lost 2 bases and the J gene lost 1 base, with 9 bases spanning the gap. CDR3 sequence: CASSYEVLSYNEQFF. As DNA, the CDR3 is TGTGCCAGCAGTTACGAGGTCCTTTCCTACAATGAGCAGTTCTTC.

The chain carries TRBV19 and TRBJ1-1, with 7 nucleotides matching TRBD1. In germline, CDR1 is LNHDA, CDR2 SQIVND (reference sequence). The CDR3 runs 16 residues. Trimming cost V 2 bases and J 2 bases; bases outside gene matches: 8. The CDR3 nucleotides read TGTGCCAGTAGTATATATGGCAGGGGGATAAACACTGAAGCTTTCTTT. Its translation: CASSIYGRGINTEAFF.

The chain employs TRBV5-4 and TRBJ2-1, with D perhaps TRBD1 (6 bases). Germline CDR1 reads SGHNT; CDR2 reads YYREEE (reference sequence). Trimming removed 2 bases from V and 6 bases from J, with 15 bases in between. The CDR3 length is 15 residues. CDR3 amino acids: CASSFWDNYLNEQFF. The CDR3 DNA is TGTGCCAGCAGCTTCTGGGACAACTACCTCAATGAGCAGTTCTTC.

This clone appeared a single time. The CDR3 DNA reads as TGTGCCAGCACCCGGACAGGGGCGGCTGTCTATGGCTACACCTTC. It is translated as CASTRTGAAVYGYTF. The chain uses TRBV27 and TRBJ1-2; 9 positions agree with TRBD1. Germline V gives CDR1 MNHEY, CDR2 SMNVEV (reference sequence). CDR3 size: 15 residues. V shed 7 bases, J shed 4 bases, and the junction held 10 bases outside the gene matches.

V gene TRBV7-6 combines with J gene TRBJ2-1; D ambiguous. Germline-derived CDR1 and CDR2 are SGHVS and FNYEAQ. The CDR3 extends over 15 amino acids. V was clipped by 3 bases and J by 7 bases, with 16 bases between them. CDR3 in DNA: TGTGCCAGCAGCTTCTCTGCAATGCCTGCGAATGAGCAGTTCTTC. As protein: CASSFSAMPANEQFF.

This clone was recorded only once. This chain links TRBV18 with TRBJ1-1; 7 bases fit TRBD1. The CDR3 contains 16 residues. Germline V CDR1 and CDR2: KGHSH, LQKENI. V lost 2 bases and J lost 1; bases outside the gene matches: 7. In nucleotides, the CDR3 is TGTGCCAGCTCACCATTACACACAGGGGAGAACACTGAAGCTTTCTTT. Translating gives CASSPLHTGENTEAFF.

This sequence joins TRBV27 and TRBJ1-5; D remains unclear. The V end lost 2 bases, the J end lost 6 bases, and 14 bases lay between the germline ends. Germline V gives CDR1 MNHEY, CDR2 SMNVEV (reference sequence). The CDR3 loop spans 15 amino acids. This CDR3 reads CASSLGGIKGQPQHF. The CDR3, as DNA: TGTGCCAGCAGTTTAGGAGGAATAAAGGGTCAGCCCCAGCATTTT.

The rearrangement links TRBV29-1 to TRBJ1-2, with D hard to call. Between the trimmed V and J ends, which lost 1 base and 3 bases, there was a span of 3 bases. The CDR3 has 11 residues. Germline values: CDR1 SQVTM, CDR2 ANQGSEA. Here the CDR3 reads CSVEGDYGYTF. CDR3 DNA: TGCAGCGTTGAAGGGGACTATGGCTACACCTTC.

The rearrangement links TRBV5-5 to TRBJ1-1; a possible D gene is TRBD1 (5 bases). CDR1 and CDR2 from the germline V gene are SGHKS and YYEKEE (reference sequence). There are 15 residues in the CDR3. V lost 7 bases and J lost 0, with 16 bases in between. The CDR3 bases are TGTGCCAGCGGGACTAGGGATTTAATGAACACTGAAGCTTTCTTT. The encoded protein is CASGTRDLMNTEAFF.

The chain uses TRBV28 and TRBJ1-2; weak D call: TRBD1 (6 bases). The CDR3 covers 14 residues. The V end lost 3 bases, the J end lost 5 bases, and 13 bases lay between the germline ends. Germline CDR1 and CDR2: MDHEN and SYDVKM. CDR3 DNA sequence: TGTGCCAGCAGTTTTGGGGGGGCGTCGTATGGCTACACCTTC. This gives the protein CASSFGGASYGYTF.

V usage is TRBV27 and J usage is TRBJ2-1, with D perhaps given as TRBD1 or TRBD2 (7 bases each). The V gene's germline CDR1 is MNHEY and CDR2 SMNVEV (reference sequence). Trimming cost V 5 bases and J 6 bases, with 11 bases left between them. The CDR3 is made up of 13 amino acids. CDR3: CASSLRGGNEQFF. Written as DNA, the CDR3 is TGTGCCAGCAGTCTCAGGGGGGGCAATGAGCAGTTCTTC.

J is TRBJ1-5 and V is TRBV30; D is perhaps TRBD1 (5 bases). Deletions cut 1 base from V and 7 bases from J, with 14 bases between. The CDR3 consists of 14 residues. Germline V gene sequence: CDR1 GTSNPN, CDR2 SVGIG (reference sequence). The CDR3 nucleotides read TGTGCCTGGAGTGATGAGGGGACCCGCCAGCCCCAGCATTTT. Translated: CAWSDEGTRQPQHF.

The V call is TRBV7-6, the J call TRBJ2-3, with 9 positions matching TRBD2. The CDR3 contains 15 residues. V trimming: 5 bases; J trimming: 3 bases; junction bases outside the gene matches: 6. Germline V CDR1 and CDR2: SGHVS, FNYEAQ. CDR3 region: CASSPYSGRTDTQYF. DNA of the CDR3: TGTGCCAGCAGCCCATATAGCGGGAGAACAGATACGCAGTATTTT.

The chain uses TRBV18 and TRBJ1-5; no reliable D call. The V and J ends lost 3 bases and 5 bases respectively, with 8 bases between them. Germline lookup yields CDR1 KGHSH and CDR2 LQKENI. The CDR3 runs 13 residues. CDR3 in DNA: TGTGCCAGCTCACCGGACGGGTATCAGCCCCAGCATTTT. It codes for CASSPDGYQPQHF.

The chain couples TRBV2 to TRBJ2-3; 8 bases are a match to TRBD2. Germline loops: CDR1 SNHLY, CDR2 FYNNEI. The CDR3 loop spans 14 amino acids. V gave up 6 bases and J gave up 4 bases; unmatched junction bases: 6. The CDR3 region has the DNA TGTGCCAGCAGGGGGTCGACTAGCGCAGATACGCAGTATTTT. This codes for CASRGSTSADTQYF.